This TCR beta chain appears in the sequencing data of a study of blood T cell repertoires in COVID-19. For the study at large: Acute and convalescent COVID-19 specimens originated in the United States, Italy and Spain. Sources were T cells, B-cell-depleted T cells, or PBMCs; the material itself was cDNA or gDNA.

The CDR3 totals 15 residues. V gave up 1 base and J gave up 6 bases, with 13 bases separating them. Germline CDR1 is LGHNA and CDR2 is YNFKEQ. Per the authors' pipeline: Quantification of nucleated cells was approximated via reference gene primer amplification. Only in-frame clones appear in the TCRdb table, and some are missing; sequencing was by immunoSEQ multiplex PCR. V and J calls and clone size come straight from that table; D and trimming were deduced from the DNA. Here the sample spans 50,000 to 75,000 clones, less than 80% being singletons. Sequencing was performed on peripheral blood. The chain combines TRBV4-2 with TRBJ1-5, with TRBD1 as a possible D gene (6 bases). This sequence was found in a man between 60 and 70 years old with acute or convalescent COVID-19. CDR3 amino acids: CASSQVRGAGQPQHF. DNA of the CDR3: TGTGCCAGCAGCCAAGTACGGGGGGCGGGTCAGCCCCAGCATTTT.